This entry lists 16 T cell receptor beta chains sequenced from one sample in a study of beta chain features in type 1 diabetes. As every portion of the isolated RNA was reverse transcribed, the sequencing read expressed TCRB transcripts. Sequenced by immunoSEQ multiplex PCR; TCRdb stores in-frame clones only, minus some. The sample lists about 250,000 clones, 12% to 15% occurring once. Sequencing input: naive CD4+ T cells from blood. The receptors stem from a woman in her 40s in good health.

This rearrangement joins TRBV9 to TRBJ2-3, with 7 bases matching TRBD2. Germline CDR1 and CDR2: SGDLS and YYNGEE. Losses at the gene ends were 5 bases for V and 2 bases for J; bases not matched to a gene: 8. CDR3 length: 15 amino acids. The CDR3 DNA reads TGTGCCAGCAGTTTCGGGGGGATTCTCACAGATACGCAGTATTTT. It codes for CASSFGGILTDTQYF.

The gene calls are TRBV5-4 and TRBJ2-1; 8 nucleotides line up with TRBD2. The ends lost 2 bases at V and 4 bases at J; junction bases unmatched: 11. CDR1 SGHNT and CDR2 YYREEE come from the germline V gene (reference sequence). CDR3 length equals 17 residues. CDR3 sequence reads: CASSFGVERGNYNEQFF. The CDR3 bases are TGTGCCAGCAGCTTTGGGGTAGAGCGGGGGAATTACAATGAGCAGTTCTTC.

This clone was observed a handful of times. The chain couples TRBV5-1 to TRBJ1-1; possible D gene TRBD1, 5 bases. Germline V gives CDR1 SGHRS, CDR2 YFSETQ. V was cut by 3 bases and J by 0 bases, with 15 bases left in between. The CDR3 consists of 16 residues. CDR3 in amino acids: CASSSSVGGMNTEAFF. CDR3 in DNA: TGCGCCAGCAGCTCTTCGGTTGGGGGGATGAACACTGAAGCTTTCTTT.

The sample holds many counts of this clone. V gene TRBV11-2 combines with J gene TRBJ2-2; no clear D. CDR1 is SGHAT and CDR2 is FQNNGV in the germline V gene. Trimming left V 3 bases short and J 4 bases short, with 3 bases between. The CDR3 is 12 residues long. CDR3 sequence reads: CASSFGTGELFF. The CDR3 nucleotides are TGTGCCAGCAGCTTCGGCACCGGGGAGCTGTTTTTT.

This clone was recorded a few times. This chain joins TRBV6-5 and TRBJ2-3; tentatively, D is TRBD2 (5 bases). The germline gives CDR1 MNHEY, CDR2 SVGAGI. This CDR3 comprises 14 residues. V lost 6 bases to trimming and J lost 4 bases, with 14 bases between them. CDR3 sequence: CASRRLRYSDTQYF. CDR3 in DNA: TGTGCCAGCAGAAGACTACGGTACTCAGATACGCAGTATTTT.

The chain uses TRBV2 and TRBJ2-1; a weak D match, TRBD1 (5 bases). Trimming shortened V by 6 bases and J by 5 bases, and 11 bases separated the two germline ends. CDR3 size: 13 residues. Germline V lookup: CDR1 SNHLY, CDR2 FYNNEI. The chain's CDR3 is CASRKDNNNEQFF. For the CDR3, the DNA is TGTGCCAGCAGGAAGGACAACAACAATGAGCAGTTCTTC.

The chain carries TRBV7-9 and TRBJ1-1; a possible D gene is TRBD1 (6 bases). V lost 5 bases to trimming and J lost 3 bases, with 19 bases between them. Germline CDR1 and CDR2: SEHNR and FQNEAQ (reference sequence). The CDR3 has 16 amino acids. CDR3: CASSHPAAGVDTEAFF. The CDR3 DNA reads as TGTGCCAGCAGCCACCCCGCCGCAGGGGTGGACACTGAAGCTTTCTTT.

This clone was observed a few times. The V and J genes are TRBV6-9 and TRBJ2-2, with 7 bases lining up with TRBD1. Losses at the gene ends were 3 bases for V and 6 bases for J; bases not matched to a gene: 4. In germline, CDR1 is MNHGY, CDR2 SVAAGI. The CDR3 runs 14 residues. DNA of the CDR3: TGTGCCAGCAGTTACGAGACAGGGCCCGGGGAGCTGTTTTTT. The encoded protein is CASSYETGPGELFF.

The chain links TRBV10-2 to TRBJ2-1; 7 positions agree with TRBD2. The CDR3 loop spans 13 amino acids. The V segment lost 8 bases and the J segment 4 bases; nucleotides outside the gene matches: 5. Germline V gives CDR1 WSHSY, CDR2 SAAADI. The CDR3 protein is CASGRGGYNEQFF. CDR3 nucleotides: TGCGCCAGCGGTCGGGGAGGGTACAATGAGCAGTTCTTC.

This clone was picked up a small number of times. V gene TRBV2 combines with J gene TRBJ1-5, with D possibly being TRBD1 (5 bases). The V gene lost 2 bases and the J gene lost 6 bases, with 14 bases spanning the gap. The CDR3 has 15 residues. The V gene's germline CDR1 is SNHLY and CDR2 FYNNEI. The CDR3 DNA is TGTGCCAGCAGTGAATCGGGGGTAGGCACTCAGCCCCAGCATTTT. Translation gives CASSESGVGTQPQHF.

J is TRBJ2-5 and V is TRBV21-1; no check of the table's D call, TRBD2, against the DNA was made. TRBV21-1 is listed as a pseudogene. The CDR3 length is 16 residues. CDR3 region: CASSKGPLREGKTQYF. The CDR3 nucleotides read TGTGCCAGCAGCAAAGGGCCTTTAAGGGAGGGGAAGACCCAGTACTTC.

This clone was recorded a few times. The CDR3 spells CSVVWGRPASTDTQYF. CDR3 coding DNA: TGCAGCGTTGTATGGGGGCGGCCCGCTAGCACAGATACGCAGTATTTT. The rearrangement links TRBV29-1 to TRBJ2-3, with D tentatively TRBD1 (6 bases). Germline assignment: CDR1 SQVTM and CDR2 ANQGSEA. The CDR3 covers 16 residues. Trimming pared 4 bases from V and 0 bases from J, leaving 17 bases between.

Only a few counts were recorded for this clone. V is TRBV18 and J is TRBJ2-2; 7 nucleotides match TRBD1. This CDR3 comprises 17 residues. The germline V gene has CDR1 KGHSH and CDR2 LQKENI. With V trimmed by 3 bases and J by 0 bases, 7 bases remained unmatched. CDR3 in amino acids: CASSPARQGSNTGELFF. DNA of the CDR3: TGTGCCAGCTCACCGGCCAGACAGGGCTCGAACACCGGGGAGCTGTTTTTT.

This clone was recorded a few times. V is TRBV10-3 and J is TRBJ2-7, with 11 bases matching TRBD1. Losses at the gene ends were 10 bases for V and 5 bases for J; bases not matched to a gene: 16. Germline V gene sequence: CDR1 ENHRY, CDR2 SYGVKD. This CDR3 has 16 residues. In DNA, the CDR3 is TGTGCCACCGGTAGGGACACGGGACAGGGGGTCAACGAGCAGTACTTC. As protein: CATGRDTGQGVNEQYF.

This clone appeared many times. The V call is TRBV7-2, the J call TRBJ2-7; D remains unclear. The CDR3 is 11 residues long. Germline CDR1 is SGHTA and CDR2 is FQGNSA. V lost 4 bases and J 4 bases, leaving 5 bases between the germline ends. The CDR3 protein is CASSSRYEQYF. CDR3 nucleotide sequence: TGTGCCAGCAGCTCCAGATACGAGCAGTACTTC. The variable domain in full, with the rest retrieved from reference TRBV7-2 and TRBJ2-7, is GAGVSQSPSNKVTEKGKDVELRCDPISGHTALYWYRQSLGQGLEFLIYFQGNSAPDKSGLPSDRFSAERTGGSVSTLTIQRTQQEDSAVYLCASSSRYEQYFGPGTRLTVT.

This clone was seen a few times. The chain carries TRBV5-6 and TRBJ1-2; 7 positions match TRBD1. CDR3 length: 18 amino acids. V gave up 2 bases and J gave up 2 bases; unmatched junction bases: 15. The germline V gene has CDR1 SGHDT and CDR2 YYEEEE. The CDR3 here is CASSFGRGRRGQNYGYTF. Here the CDR3 DNA reads TGTGCCAGCAGCTTCGGGAGGGGACGAAGGGGACAGAACTATGGCTACACCTTC.